A selection of T cell receptor beta chains follows, all from one sample in a study of T cells in Graves' hyperthyroidism and ophthalmopathy. In TCRdb, the multiplex PCR reads were re-called with MiXCR into one record per CDR3 protein. The data contain around 300,000 distinct CDR3 sequences, approximately 16% of them singletons. Sequencing was performed on blood. The origin of the receptors is a woman aged 50 to 60 with Graves' hyperthyroidism that later progressed to Graves' ophthalmopathy. The CDR3 runs from the conserved cysteine through the conserved F or W.

>TRBJ2-1|TRBV30
CAWSLVNEQFF
>TRBJ1-5|TRBV30
CAWSGGTPEISNQPQHF
>TRBJ1-4|TRBV5-1
CASSPGPWAGEKLFF
>TRBJ2-3|TRBV9
CASSVAGGGSTDTQYF
>TRBJ1-5|TRBV7-9
CASSTGGPQHF
>TRBJ2-2|TRBV29-1
CSVEGGGATGELFF
>TRBJ2-3|TRBV9
CASSVATTSGSTDTQYF
>TRBJ2-7|TRBV27
CASSLQGFLSYEQYF
>TRBJ2-3|TRBV27
CASSLVSGRAADTQYF
>TRBJ2-5|TRBV5-4
CASNRTASGSRETQYF
>TRBJ1-1|TRBV2
CASTGWDTEAFF
>TRBJ1-5|TRBV7-9
CASSLVGRGAGQPQHF
>TRBJ2-3|TRBV28
CASSFVEVRDTQYF
>TRBJ1-5|TRBV18
CASTGTGVDQPQHF
>TRBJ1-2|TRBV11-1
CASSPSAHDPVKGYTF
>TRBJ1-1|TRBV25-1
CASLTHRFENTEAFF
>TRBJ2-7|TRBV6-1
CASSERLGPRYEQYF
>TRBJ2-1|TRBV10-3
CAISSGTSGSYEQFF
>TRBJ2-7|TRBV24-1
CATSDAGTGGIDEQYF
>TRBJ2-1|TRBV20-1
CSAPPASGRYNEQFF
>TRBJ2-3|TRBV6-1
CASSEPTTRRGTDTQYF
>TRBJ1-4|TRBV11-2
CASSLVRGINEKLFF
>TRBJ2-1|TRBV11-2
CVSQVDVTYNEQFF
>TRBJ1-1|TRBV11-2
CASRVTGDREAFF
>TRBJ2-3|TRBV28
CASRTVATNTQYF
>TRBJ1-4|TRBV4-1
CASSQVWQNNEKLFF
>TRBJ2-1|TRBV7-3
CASSFFSSNEQFF
>TRBJ1-6|TRBV6-5
CASSYSTGQDSPLHF
>TRBJ2-5|TRBV3-1
CASSQGLAGGQETQYF
>TRBJ2-1|TRBV9
CASTGPYGDNEQFF
>TRBJ1-1|TRBV25-1
CASSLTMGGAEAFF
>TRBJ1-4|TRBV4-1
CASSLTTGGINEKLFF
>TRBJ2-3|TRBV28
CASGSRRTSSTDTQYF
>TRBJ2-7|TRBV29-1
CSVHLGGYEQYF
>TRBJ2-2|TRBV3-1
CASSSQITSGRPPGELFF
>TRBJ1-5|TRBV6-1
CASSERVGTYNQPQHF
>TRBJ2-1|TRBV2
CASRAALWEQFF
>TRBJ2-2|TRBV30
CAWSGAGPAGELFF
>TRBJ2-5|TRBV20-1
CSADYWTGEETQYF
>TRBJ1-1|TRBV20-1
CSARSWAGIGTEAFF
>TRBJ2-7|TRBV20-1
CSAPPSGRIEQYF
>TRBJ2-1|TRBV11-1
CASSLAQTSGYNEQFF
>TRBJ2-2|TRBV9
CASSVAEVRQGTGELFF
>TRBJ2-1|TRBV15
CATKALAANEQFF
>TRBJ2-1|TRBV6-1
CASSEALAVLNSYNEQFF
>TRBJ1-2|TRBV20-1
CSARDRESNYGYTF
>TRBJ1-1|TRBV5-1
CASSLVRAGGTEAFF
>TRBJ1-1|TRBV12-3/TRBV12-4
CASSAWGTEAFF
>TRBJ1-6|TRBV11-2
CASSLPAGGDNSPLHF
>TRBJ1-2|TRBV29-1
CSVERLLGYGYTF
>TRBJ2-7|TRBV5-1
CASSLVGVGEQYF
>TRBJ2-3|TRBV24-1
CATSDLISEGTPSTDTQYF